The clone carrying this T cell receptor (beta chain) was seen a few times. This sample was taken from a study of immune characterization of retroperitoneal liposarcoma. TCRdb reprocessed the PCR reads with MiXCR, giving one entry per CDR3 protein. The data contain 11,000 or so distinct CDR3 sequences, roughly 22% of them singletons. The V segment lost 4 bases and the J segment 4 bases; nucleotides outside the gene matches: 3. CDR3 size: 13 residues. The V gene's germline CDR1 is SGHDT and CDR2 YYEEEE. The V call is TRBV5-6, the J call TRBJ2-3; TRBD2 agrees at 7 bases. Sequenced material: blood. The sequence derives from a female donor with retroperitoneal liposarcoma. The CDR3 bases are TGTGCCAGCAGCGGGGGGGGGGCAGATACGCAGTATTTT. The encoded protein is CASSGGGADTQYF.